Shown below are 15 T cell receptor beta chains from a single sample sequenced in a study of response to subunit inactivated influenza vaccine. TCRdb reprocessed the RT-PCR reads with MiXCR, giving one entry per CDR3 protein. The table lists more than 700,000 distinct CDR3 sequences, about 20% of them singletons. The sample here was PBMCs from blood, taken about 5 days after vaccination. These TCRs come from a man aged 45 to 65 who received an inactivated influenza vaccine.

This clonotype was observed a handful of times. The chain recombines TRBV15 with TRBJ2-1, with D possibly matching TRBD2 (5 bases). This CDR3 has 16 residues. V was pared by 5 bases and J by 7 bases, with 21 bases between. CDR1 and CDR2 from the germline V gene are LNHNV and YYDKDF (reference sequence). The CDR3 protein is CATSQNIGPGENEQFF. CDR3 coding DNA: TGTGCCACCAGCCAAAATATTGGACCTGGGGAGAATGAGCAGTTCTTC.

This chain links TRBV7-8 with TRBJ2-5; a weak D match, TRBD2 (7 bases). With 5 bases removed from V and 5 bases from J, the gap between germline ends came to 21 bases. This CDR3 spans 16 amino acids. Germline values: CDR1 SGHVS, CDR2 FQNEAQ. The CDR3 loop is CASSTYPRGAEETQYF. CDR3 coding DNA: TGTGCCAGCAGCACCTATCCTCGGGGGGCCGAGGAGACCCAGTACTTC.

This clonotype has ten or more counts. This chain connects TRBV12-3 or TRBV12-4 to TRBJ2-5, with D possibly matching TRBD1 (5 bases). V lost 0 bases and J 5 bases, leaving 13 bases between the germline ends. The CDR3 totals 15 residues. This CDR3 is CASSLASGNGETQYF. As DNA, the CDR3 is TGTGCCAGCAGTTTAGCCTCAGGGAATGGGGAGACCCAGTACTTC.

This clonotype has only a few counts. The rearrangement links TRBV5-4 to TRBJ2-2; D tentatively fits TRBD1 or TRBD2 (5 bases each). V lost 0 bases, J lost 3 bases, and 12 bases lay in between. CDR1 SGHNT and CDR2 YYREEE come from the germline V gene (reference sequence). The CDR3 runs to 16 residues. Here the CDR3 DNA reads TGTGCCAGCAGCTTGGGAAAACGGGACCACACCGGGGAGCTGTTTTTT. Translated: CASSLGKRDHTGELFF.

Ten or more counts support this clonotype. The CDR3 DNA is TGTGCCAGCACCAACCCTCTCACGGGAGGCTATGGCTACACCTTC. Amino acid sequence: CASTNPLTGGYGYTF. This chain uses TRBV12-3 or TRBV12-4 with TRBJ1-2; D unresolved. CDR3 size: 15 residues. V gave up 7 bases and J gave up 4 bases, with 19 bases separating them.

A few counts support this clonotype. The chain is built from TRBV7-8 and TRBJ2-1; 8 nucleotides agree with TRBD2. This CDR3 spans 15 amino acids. Germline trimming cut 5 bases from V and 7 bases from J; bases unmatched to any gene: 10. From germline, CDR1 is SGHVS and CDR2 FQNEAQ. CDR3 in DNA: TGTGCCAGCAGCCCAACCGGGACTAGAAGTAATGAGCAGTTCTTC. Amino acid sequence: CASSPTGTRSNEQFF.

This chain connects TRBV7-8 to TRBJ2-5, with D tentatively TRBD2 (6 bases). Germline values: CDR1 SGHVS, CDR2 FQNEAQ. Trimming removed 5 bases at V and 7 bases at J, with 23 bases between. This CDR3 contains 16 residues. The CDR3 protein is CASSHPPSGRVGTQYF. CDR3 DNA: TGTGCCAGCAGCCACCCCCCAAGCGGGCGTGTTGGGACCCAGTACTTC.

This clonotype was seen more than once but under ten times. The chain links TRBV20-1 to TRBJ1-4; TRBD1 matches 10 bases. V lost 5 bases and J lost 2; bases outside the gene matches: 11. The CDR3 consists of 17 residues. CDR1 and CDR2 (germline): DFQATT, SNEGSKA (reference sequence). CDR3 amino acids: CSAAGTGVDWTNEKLFF. As DNA, the CDR3 is TGCAGTGCTGCCGGGACAGGGGTTGATTGGACTAATGAAAAACTGTTTTTT.

The sample holds a few counts of this clonotype. The chain combines TRBV29-1 with TRBJ1-4; tentative D call: TRBD1 (6 bases). Deletions cut 1 base from V and 8 bases from J, with 14 bases between. Per germline, CDR1 SQVTM and CDR2 ANQGSEA. The CDR3 is made up of 14 amino acids. The CDR3 coding sequence is TGCAGCGTTGAAGCGGTGGGGGCGCGAGAAAAACTGTTTTTT. Amino acid sequence: CSVEAVGAREKLFF.

The V gene is TRBV20-1, the J gene TRBJ2-7; 15 bases map to TRBD2. This CDR3 has 17 residues. Germline V gene sequence: CDR1 DFQATT, CDR2 SNEGSKA (reference sequence). Unmatched junction bases numbered 7, after V lost 0 bases and J lost 4 bases. The CDR3 spells CSARDHGLAGGGYEQYF. The CDR3 region has the DNA TGCAGTGCTAGAGACCACGGACTAGCGGGAGGGGGTTACGAGCAGTACTTC.

The sample holds many counts of this clonotype. The chain recombines TRBV20-1 with TRBJ2-3; tentatively, D is TRBD1 or TRBD2 (6 bases each). The CDR3 is 18 residues long. Germline V gene sequence: CDR1 DFQATT, CDR2 SNEGSKA (reference sequence). The V gene lost 2 bases and the J gene lost 3 bases, with 24 bases spanning the gap. CDR3 DNA: TGCAGTGCTAGAAGTCTGGGCATCCGGGGGCTGAGGACAGATACGCAGTATTTT. Its protein is CSARSLGIRGLRTDTQYF.

This clonotype was detected a few times. The chain recombines TRBV7-2 with TRBJ2-5; 12 bases line up with TRBD1. The CDR3 is 15 amino acids. The junction had 6 bases not matched to a gene; V was cut back by 5 bases and J by 5 bases. Germline V gives CDR1 SGHTA, CDR2 FQGNSA. The CDR3 is CASSAPGQGAETQYF. The CDR3 DNA follows: TGTGCCAGCAGCGCCCCGGGACAGGGGGCGGAGACCCAGTACTTC.

This clonotype was seen many times. The chain joins TRBV12-3 or TRBV12-4 to TRBJ2-7; maybe TRBD1 (6 bases). The CDR3 covers 14 residues. Between the trimmed V and J ends, which lost 6 bases and 0 bases, there was a span of 12 bases. CDR3 loop: CASSRRDTSYEQYF. CDR3 nucleotide sequence: TGTGCCAGCAGCCGACGGGACACCTCCTACGAGCAGTACTTC.

The sample holds a few counts of this clonotype. This rearrangement joins TRBV5-5 to TRBJ2-3; 11 bases are a match to TRBD2. Trimming at V came to 0 bases and at J to 5 bases, leaving 8 bases not matched to a gene. CDR3 length: 17 amino acids. The germline gives CDR1 SGHKS, CDR2 YYEKEE (reference sequence). The CDR3 nucleotides are TGTGCCAGCAGCTTGGCCGTAACTAGCGGGGGTGGAGATACGCAGTATTTT. This sequence encodes CASSLAVTSGGGDTQYF.

The CDR3 DNA follows: TGTGCCAGCAGCGCGCCGGGACTTGCCTCCTACAATGAGCAGTTCTTC. This translates into CASSAPGLASYNEQFF. The J gene is TRBJ2-1, the V gene TRBV7-9; D might be TRBD2 (6 bases). The CDR3 is made up of 16 amino acids. Per the germline V gene, CDR1 is SEHNR and CDR2 is FQNEAQ (reference sequence). Trimming removed 5 bases from V and 0 bases from J, with 14 bases in between.